These 27 T cell receptor beta chains were sequenced from one sample in a study of control samples from healthy donors and cancer patients. Sequencing used immunoSEQ multiplex PCR; TCRdb keeps in-frame clones, though not all of them. Altogether some 110,000 clones are present, over 75% being singletons, with the ten largest covering approximately 1.1%. The specimen was PBMCs. These receptor sequences come from a woman between 50 and 59 years old with colorectal cancer.

The chain links TRBV29-1 to TRBJ1-2, with D possibly matching TRBD1 (6 bases). This CDR3 spans 13 amino acids. V gave up 6 bases and J gave up 0 bases, with 11 bases separating them. The germline gives CDR1 SQVTM, CDR2 ANQGSEA. Here the CDR3 reads CSVQGTPNYGYTF. CDR3 bases: TGCAGCGTGCAGGGGACCCCTAACTATGGCTACACCTTC.

The chain uses TRBV30 and TRBJ2-3; a weak D match, TRBD2 (6 bases). Germline V lookup: CDR1 GTSNPN, CDR2 SVGIG (reference sequence). The CDR3 runs 13 residues. Trimming took off 3 bases at V and 3 bases at J, with 10 bases between the two ends. The CDR3 here is CAWRKTRTDTQYF. CDR3 bases: TGTGCCTGGAGGAAGACTAGAACAGATACGCAGTATTTT.

This clone has a single count. The chain is built from TRBV6-2 or TRBV6-3 and TRBJ2-3; TRBD1 might be the D (6 bases). CDR3 length equals 14 residues. V lost 6 bases and J lost 5, with 15 bases in between. The germline gives CDR1 MNHEY, CDR2 SVGEGT. The CDR3 loop reads CASSPRLGGDTQYF. The CDR3 coding sequence is TGTGCCAGCAGCCCCCGCCTAGGGGGAGATACGCAGTATTTT.

The chain couples TRBV2 to TRBJ2-5; no firm D call. The CDR3 length is 14 residues. Trimming shortened V by 4 bases and J by 7 bases, and 16 bases separated the two germline ends. From germline, CDR1 is SNHLY and CDR2 FYNNEI. The CDR3 nucleotides are TGTGCCAGCAGTGTGATAGGTATTGGATGGACCCAGTACTTC. Translated: CASSVIGIGWTQYF.

The CDR3 nucleotides read TGTGCCAGCAGCTTAAGTGAGACCCAGTACTTC. It translates to CASSLSETQYF. This sequence joins TRBV7-9 and TRBJ2-5; D is ambiguous. Germline CDR1 is SEHNR and CDR2 is FQNEAQ (reference sequence). This CDR3 is 11 amino acids long. Between the trimmed V and J ends, which lost 2 bases and 5 bases, there was a span of 3 bases.

CDR3 DNA sequence: TGTGCCAGCAGTAGAGCGGACAGTTACTCTGGAAACACCATATATTTT. It yields the protein CASSRADSYSGNTIYF. The chain uses TRBV6-6 and TRBJ1-3; possible D gene TRBD1, 6 bases. V shed 5 bases and J shed 0 bases, with 14 bases lying between them. Germline V lookup: CDR1 MNHNY, CDR2 SVGAGI (reference sequence). The CDR3 extends over 16 amino acids.

This sequence joins TRBV7-9 and TRBJ1-6; maybe TRBD1 (5 bases). Germline V gene lookup returns CDR1 SEHNR and CDR2 FQNEAQ (reference sequence). The V end lost 4 bases, the J end lost 8 bases, and 9 bases lay between the germline ends. The CDR3 loop spans 13 amino acids. For the CDR3, the DNA is TGTGCCAGCAGCTCCAGGGAGGATTCACCCCTCCACTTT. This sequence encodes CASSSREDSPLHF.

CDR3 nucleotide sequence: TGCGCCAGCAGCTTGGTTTCGGGACTAGGAACTAGCACAGATACGCAGTATTTT. Protein product: CASSLVSGLGTSTDTQYF. The chain links TRBV5-1 to TRBJ2-3; 8 nucleotides agree with TRBD2. Germline CDR1 reads SGHRS; CDR2 reads YFSETQ. Germline trimming cut 0 bases from V and 0 bases from J; bases unmatched to any gene: 9. The CDR3 sequence is 18 residues long. The full variable domain, completed using reference TRBV5-1 and TRBJ2-3, is KAGVTQTPRYLIKTRGQQVTLSCSPISGHRSVSWYQQTPGQGLQFLFEYFSETQRNKGNFPGRFSGRQFSNSRSEMNVSTLELGDSALYLCASSLVSGLGTSTDTQYFGPGTRLTVL.

J is TRBJ1-1 and V is TRBV25-1; D is undetermined. The V and J ends lost 1 base and 8 bases respectively, with 5 bases between them. Germline loops: CDR1 MGHDK, CDR2 SYGVNS. This CDR3 is 11 amino acids long. CDR3 bases: TGTGCCAGCAGTGAATCGACAGAAGCTTTCTTT. This translates into CASSESTEAFF.

The chain couples TRBV7-2 to TRBJ2-7, with 7 bases matching TRBD2. The CDR3 is made up of 15 amino acids. Germline V CDR1 and CDR2: SGHTA, FQGNSA. J lost 5 bases, V lost 0 bases, and 7 bases had no gene match. CDR3 sequence reads: CASSLAGGGFHEQYF. Written as DNA, the CDR3 is TGTGCCAGCAGCTTAGCTGGGGGAGGGTTTCACGAGCAGTACTTC.

The chain has TRBV28 and TRBJ1-2, with D tentatively TRBD1 (5 bases). Deletions cut 4 bases from V and 4 bases from J, with 10 bases between. This CDR3 spans 13 amino acids. Germline V gene data show CDR1 as MDHEN and CDR2 as SYDVKM. The CDR3 loop reads CASSSTAAYGYTF. Written as DNA, the CDR3 is TGTGCCAGCAGTTCGACAGCTGCCTATGGCTACACCTTC.

The chain couples TRBV6-5 to TRBJ1-5, with 7 bases identical to TRBD1. Germline V gene sequence: CDR1 MNHEY, CDR2 SVGAGI. The CDR3 has 14 residues. Trimming took 5 bases from V and 0 from J; bases not matched to a gene: 1. The CDR3 sequence is CASSRGRSNQPQHF. The CDR3 DNA is TGTGCCAGCAGTAGGGGGCGTAGCAATCAGCCCCAGCATTTT.

This chain connects TRBV30 to TRBJ2-7, with TRBD1 identical over 7 bases. The trim removed 1 base at V and 5 bases at J, leaving 11 bases unmatched. Germline CDR1 is GTSNPN and CDR2 is SVGIG (reference sequence). The CDR3 runs to 15 residues. CDR3 sequence: CAWSALTGLSNEQYF. Written as DNA, the CDR3 is TGTGCCTGGAGTGCCTTGACAGGGCTTAGTAACGAGCAGTACTTC.

The chain joins TRBV10-2 to TRBJ1-4; no firm D call. The germline V gene encodes CDR1 WSHSY and CDR2 SAAADI. The CDR3 runs 11 residues. V lost 2 bases, J lost 7 bases, and 2 bases lay in between. The CDR3, as DNA: TGCGCCAGCAGTGAGGGTGAAAAACTGTTTTTT. Protein sequence: CASSEGEKLFF.

Comment on this clone: Other DNA sequences in the same sample also yield this CDR3. This chain joins TRBV29-1 and TRBJ2-2; D not certain. The germline CDR1 and CDR2 sequences are SQVTM and ANQGSEA. This CDR3 region has 15 residues. Trimming took off 4 bases at V and 1 base at J, with 13 bases between the two ends. The CDR3 is CSVGRPTGNTGELFF. CDR3 in DNA: TGCAGCGTTGGGAGACCCACTGGGAACACCGGGGAGCTGTTTTTT.

This sequence joins TRBV29-1 and TRBJ2-3, with 7 bases fitting TRBD1. The CDR3 covers 14 residues. V was clipped by 7 bases and J by 1 base; unmatched bases: 8. Looked up from germline, CDR1 is SQVTM and CDR2 is ANQGSEA. CDR3 sequence (DNA): TGCAGCGCAACGACAGGGATGGGCACAGATACGCAGTATTTT. This translates into CSATTGMGTDTQYF.

This clone was detected once. The V call is TRBV5-1, the J call TRBJ2-1, with D unclear. Germline CDR1 SGHRS, CDR2 YFSETQ. The length of the CDR3 is 15 residues. V was clipped by 0 bases and J by 0 bases, with 7 bases between them. The DNA for the CDR3 is TGCGCCAGCAGCTTGGATGGCGGCTCCTACAATGAGCAGTTCTTC. Protein sequence: CASSLDGGSYNEQFF.

This clone is a singleton in its sample. The gene calls are TRBV12-3 or TRBV12-4 and TRBJ1-2, with D hard to call. Trimming cost V 8 bases and J 3 bases, with 10 bases left between them. The CDR3 runs 12 residues. CDR3 amino acids: CASRGLHYGYTF. The CDR3 DNA is TGTGCCAGCCGAGGACTGCACTATGGCTACACCTTC.

The V call is TRBV15, the J call TRBJ1-3; D is perhaps TRBD1 (5 bases). V lost 6 bases and J lost 4, with 13 bases in between. Germline V gene sequence: CDR1 LNHNV, CDR2 YYDKDF (reference sequence). This CDR3 is 14 amino acids long. CDR3 protein: CATRGAGGGNTIYF. The CDR3 DNA reads as TGTGCCACCAGGGGCGCTGGGGGAGGAAACACCATATATTTT.

This chain connects TRBV7-2 to TRBJ2-3; possibly TRBD2 for D (6 bases). The ends were cut back, 3 bases at V and 3 bases at J, with 16 bases in the middle. Germline values: CDR1 SGHTA, CDR2 FQGNSA. The CDR3 has 16 residues. For the CDR3, the DNA is TGTGCCAGCAGCTTGGGTCTAGCGTCGCTAACAGATACGCAGTATTTT. Translating gives CASSLGLASLTDTQYF. The variable domain in full, with the rest retrieved from reference TRBV7-2 and TRBJ2-3, is GAGVSQSPSNKVTEKGKDVELRCDPISGHTALYWYRQSLGQGLEFLIYFQGNSAPDKSGLPSDRFSAERTGGSVSTLTIQRTQQEDSAVYLCASSLGLASLTDTQYFGPGTRLTVL.

CDR3 in amino acids: CASSRAVNEKLFF. CDR3 sequence (DNA): TGTGCCAGCTCACGCGCAGTAAATGAAAAACTGTTTTTT. V and J are TRBV18 and TRBJ1-4; D unclear. Trimming cost V 4 bases and J 5 bases, with 8 bases left between them. Germline V gene lookup returns CDR1 KGHSH and CDR2 LQKENI. The CDR3 totals 13 residues.

The CDR3 DNA sequence: TGTGCCAGCAGTTATTCCTCTCGTGAGGGACGTGGCTACACCTTC. Encoded protein: CASSYSSREGRGYTF. The rearrangement links TRBV6-9 to TRBJ1-2; tentative D call: TRBD1 (5 bases). V was clipped by 0 bases and J by 7 bases, with 15 bases between them. The CDR3 sequence is 15 residues long. Germline lookup yields CDR1 MNHGY and CDR2 SVAAGI.

This chain links TRBV12-3 or TRBV12-4 with TRBJ2-5; 7 nucleotides line up with TRBD1. The CDR3 loop spans 13 amino acids. V trimming: 3 bases; J trimming: 3 bases; junction bases outside the gene matches: 1. CDR3 DNA sequence: TGTGCCAGCAGTTTCAGGGGGAAAGAGACCCAGTACTTC. This translates into CASSFRGKETQYF.

The chain uses TRBV5-1 and TRBJ2-2, with 7 nucleotides matching TRBD1. V gave up 4 bases and J gave up 4 bases; unmatched junction bases: 7. Per the germline V gene, CDR1 is SGHRS and CDR2 is YFSETQ. The CDR3 extends over 15 amino acids. CDR3 DNA: TGCGCCAGCAGCCTGAACAGGGGTGGCACCGGGGAGCTGTTTTTT. Its protein is CASSLNRGGTGELFF.

This chain joins TRBV6-5 and TRBJ2-5, with a weak D call TRBD2 (6 bases). V was shortened by 5 bases and J by 5 bases, with 12 bases between the two germline ends. In germline, CDR1 is MNHEY, CDR2 SVGAGI. The CDR3 sequence is 13 residues long. The chain's CDR3 is CASSRDFGETQYF. DNA for the CDR3: TGTGCCAGCAGTCGGGACTTTGGGGAGACCCAGTACTTC.

The rearrangement joins TRBV10-3 to TRBJ2-3; 9 bases fit TRBD2. CDR1 is ENHRY, CDR2 SYGVKD, per germline. The CDR3 loop spans 15 amino acids. V was clipped by 9 bases and J by 0 bases; unmatched bases: 7. The CDR3 nucleotides are TGTGCCATGTCGACTAGCGGTACTAGCACAGATACGCAGTATTTT. Amino acids: CAMSTSGTSTDTQYF.

This chain links TRBV7-8 with TRBJ2-7; 9 bases agree with TRBD1. The CDR3 covers 16 residues. Germline CDR1 and CDR2: SGHVS and FQNEAQ. V was pared by 1 base and J by 3 bases, with 7 bases of the junction left unmatched. CDR3 residues: CASSLVLQGAYYEQYF. In DNA, the CDR3 is TGTGCCAGCAGCTTAGTTCTACAGGGGGCATACTACGAGCAGTACTTC.